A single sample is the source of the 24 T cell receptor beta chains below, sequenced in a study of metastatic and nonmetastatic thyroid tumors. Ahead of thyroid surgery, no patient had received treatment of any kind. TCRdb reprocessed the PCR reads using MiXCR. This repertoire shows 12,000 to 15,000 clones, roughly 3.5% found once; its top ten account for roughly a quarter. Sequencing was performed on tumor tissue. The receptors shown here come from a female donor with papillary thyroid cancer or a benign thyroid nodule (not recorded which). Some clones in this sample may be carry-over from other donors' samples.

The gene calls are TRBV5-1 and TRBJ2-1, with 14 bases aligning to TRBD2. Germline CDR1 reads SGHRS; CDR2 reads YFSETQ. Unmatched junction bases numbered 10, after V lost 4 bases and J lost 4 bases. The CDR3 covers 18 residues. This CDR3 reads CASSPRLAGGPRYNEQFF. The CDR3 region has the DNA TGCGCCAGCAGCCCGAGACTAGCGGGAGGGCCGAGGTACAATGAGCAGTTCTTC.

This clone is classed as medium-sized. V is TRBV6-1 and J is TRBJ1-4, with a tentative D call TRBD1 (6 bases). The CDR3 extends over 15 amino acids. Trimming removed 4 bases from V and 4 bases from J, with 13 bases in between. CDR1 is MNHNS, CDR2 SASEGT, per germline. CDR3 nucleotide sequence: TGTGCCAGCAGTGTACAGGGAATCAGTAATGAAAAACTGTTTTTT. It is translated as CASSVQGISNEKLFF.

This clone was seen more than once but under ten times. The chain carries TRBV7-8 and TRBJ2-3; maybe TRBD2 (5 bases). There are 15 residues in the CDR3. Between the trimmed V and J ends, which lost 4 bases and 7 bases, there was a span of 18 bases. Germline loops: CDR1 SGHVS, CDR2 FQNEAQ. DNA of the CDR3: TGTGCCAGCAGCTCTCCCGGACTGCTCAGGCATACGCAGTATTTT. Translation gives CASSSPGLLRHTQYF.

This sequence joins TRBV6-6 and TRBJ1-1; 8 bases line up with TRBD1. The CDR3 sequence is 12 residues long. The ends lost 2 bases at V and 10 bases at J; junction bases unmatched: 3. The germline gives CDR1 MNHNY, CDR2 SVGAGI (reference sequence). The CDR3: CASSYRTGRAFF. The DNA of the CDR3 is TGTGCCAGCAGTTACCGGACAGGGAGAGCTTTCTTT.

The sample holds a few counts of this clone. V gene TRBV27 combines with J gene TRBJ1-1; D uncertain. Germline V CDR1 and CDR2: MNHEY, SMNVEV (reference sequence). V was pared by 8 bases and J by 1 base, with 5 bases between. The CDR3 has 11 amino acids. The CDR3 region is CASWENTEAFF. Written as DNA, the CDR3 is TGTGCCAGCTGGGAGAACACTGAAGCTTTCTTT.

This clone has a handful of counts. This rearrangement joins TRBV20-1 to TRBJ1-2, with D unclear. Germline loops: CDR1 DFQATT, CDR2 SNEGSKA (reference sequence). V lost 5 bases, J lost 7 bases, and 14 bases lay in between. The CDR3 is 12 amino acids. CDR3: CSAPSGVPGYTF. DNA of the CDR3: TGCAGTGCTCCCAGCGGGGTTCCTGGCTACACCTTC.

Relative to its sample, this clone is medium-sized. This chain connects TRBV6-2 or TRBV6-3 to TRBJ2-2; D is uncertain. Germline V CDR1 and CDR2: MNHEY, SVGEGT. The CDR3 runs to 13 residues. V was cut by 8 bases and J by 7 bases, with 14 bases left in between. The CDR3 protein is CASSRVSSGELFF. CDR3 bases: TGTGCCAGCTCCCGAGTATCAAGCGGGGAGCTGTTTTTT.

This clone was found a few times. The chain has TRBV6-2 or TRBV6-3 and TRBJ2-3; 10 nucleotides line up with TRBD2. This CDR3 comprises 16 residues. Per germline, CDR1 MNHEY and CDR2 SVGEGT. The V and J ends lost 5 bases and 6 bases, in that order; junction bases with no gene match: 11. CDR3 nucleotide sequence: TGTGCCAGCAGTGTTCAAGCGGGAGGGCCAGGGGATACGCAGTATTTT. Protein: CASSVQAGGPGDTQYF.

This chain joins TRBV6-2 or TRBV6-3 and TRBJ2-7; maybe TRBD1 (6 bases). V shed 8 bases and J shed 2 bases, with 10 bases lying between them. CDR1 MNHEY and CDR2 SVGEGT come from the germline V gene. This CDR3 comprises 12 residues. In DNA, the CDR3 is TGTGCCAGCGTCAGGGGCCCCTACGAGCAGTACTTC. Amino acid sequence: CASVRGPYEQYF.

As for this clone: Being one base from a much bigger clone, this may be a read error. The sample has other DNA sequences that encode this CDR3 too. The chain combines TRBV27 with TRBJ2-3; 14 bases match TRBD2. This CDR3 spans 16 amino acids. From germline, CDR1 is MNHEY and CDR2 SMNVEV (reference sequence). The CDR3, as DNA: TGTGCCAGCAGTTCCCGACTAGCGGGAGGGACAGATACACAGTATTTT. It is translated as CASSSRLAGGTDTQYF.

CDR3 sequence (DNA): TGTGCCAGCAGCCGAGTCGGCGTGGGGTACTATGGCTACACCTTC. Translation: CASSRVGVGYYGYTF. V and J are TRBV11-2 and TRBJ1-2; D gene unclear. The V end was cut by 5 bases, the J end by 3 bases, with 16 bases between. Germline CDR1 and CDR2: SGHAT and FQNNGV. CDR3 length: 15 amino acids.

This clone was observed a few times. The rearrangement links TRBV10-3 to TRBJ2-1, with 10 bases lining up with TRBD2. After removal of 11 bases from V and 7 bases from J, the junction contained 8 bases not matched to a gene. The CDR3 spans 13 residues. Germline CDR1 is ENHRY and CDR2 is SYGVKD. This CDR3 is CAVLAGESNEQFF. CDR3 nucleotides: TGTGCCGTTCTAGCGGGAGAATCAAATGAGCAGTTCTTC.

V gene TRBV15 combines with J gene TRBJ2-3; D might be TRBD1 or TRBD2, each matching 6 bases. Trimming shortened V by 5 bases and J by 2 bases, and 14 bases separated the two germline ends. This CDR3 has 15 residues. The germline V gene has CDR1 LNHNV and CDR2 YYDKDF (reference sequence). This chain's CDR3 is CATSFGGHYTDTQYF. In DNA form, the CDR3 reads TGTGCCACCAGCTTCGGGGGACATTACACAGATACGCAGTATTTT.

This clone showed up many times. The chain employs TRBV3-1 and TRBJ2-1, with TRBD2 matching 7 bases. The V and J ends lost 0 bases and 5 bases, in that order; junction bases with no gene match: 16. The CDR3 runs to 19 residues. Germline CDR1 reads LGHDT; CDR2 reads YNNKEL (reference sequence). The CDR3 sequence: CASSQDWGGVVLTNNEQFF. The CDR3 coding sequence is TGTGCCAGCAGCCAAGATTGGGGGGGGGTCGTGCTTACGAACAATGAGCAGTTCTTC.

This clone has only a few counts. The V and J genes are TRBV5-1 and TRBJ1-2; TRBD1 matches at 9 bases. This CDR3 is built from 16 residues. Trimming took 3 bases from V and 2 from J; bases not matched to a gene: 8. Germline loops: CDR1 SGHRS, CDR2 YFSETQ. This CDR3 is CASSYSSGQGNYGYTF. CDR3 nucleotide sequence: TGCGCCAGCAGCTACTCCTCTGGACAGGGGAACTATGGCTACACCTTC.

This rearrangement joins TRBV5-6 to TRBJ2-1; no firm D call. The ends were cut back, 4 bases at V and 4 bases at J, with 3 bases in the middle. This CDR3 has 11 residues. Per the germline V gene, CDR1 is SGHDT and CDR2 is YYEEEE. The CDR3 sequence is CASSDYNEQFF. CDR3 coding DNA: TGTGCCAGCAGCGATTACAATGAGCAGTTCTTC.

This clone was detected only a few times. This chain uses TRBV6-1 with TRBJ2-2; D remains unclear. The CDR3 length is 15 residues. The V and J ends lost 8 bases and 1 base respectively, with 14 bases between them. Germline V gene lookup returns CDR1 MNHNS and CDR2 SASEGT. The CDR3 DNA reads TGTGCCAGCTCCCTTAAAGCGCGGAACACCGGGGAGCTGTTTTTT. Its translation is CASSLKARNTGELFF.

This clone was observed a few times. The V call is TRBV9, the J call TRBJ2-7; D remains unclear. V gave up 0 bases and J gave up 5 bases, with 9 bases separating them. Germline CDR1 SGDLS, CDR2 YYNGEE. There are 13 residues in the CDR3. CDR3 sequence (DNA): TGTGCCAGCAGCGTAGCCCCCCCGAACGAGCAGTACTTC. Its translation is CASSVAPPNEQYF.

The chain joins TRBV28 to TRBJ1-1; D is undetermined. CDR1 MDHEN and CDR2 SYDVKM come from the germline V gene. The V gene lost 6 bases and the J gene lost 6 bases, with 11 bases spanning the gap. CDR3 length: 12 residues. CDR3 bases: TGTGCCAGCAGCCCACGGGTGGCTGAAGCTTTCTTT. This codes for CASSPRVAEAFF. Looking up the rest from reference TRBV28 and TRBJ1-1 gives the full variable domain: DVKVTQSSRYLVKRTGEKVFLECVQDMDHENMFWYRQDPGLGLRLIYFSYDVKMKEKGDIPEGYSVSREKKERFSLILESASTNQTSMYLCASSPRVAEAFFGQGTRLTVV.

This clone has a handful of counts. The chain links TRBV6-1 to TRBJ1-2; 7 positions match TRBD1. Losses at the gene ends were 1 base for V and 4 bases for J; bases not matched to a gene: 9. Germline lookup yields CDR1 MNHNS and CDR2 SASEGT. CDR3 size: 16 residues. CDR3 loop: CASSEVTLGTAYGYTF. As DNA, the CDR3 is TGTGCCAGCAGTGAAGTGACCCTCGGGACAGCCTATGGCTACACCTTC.

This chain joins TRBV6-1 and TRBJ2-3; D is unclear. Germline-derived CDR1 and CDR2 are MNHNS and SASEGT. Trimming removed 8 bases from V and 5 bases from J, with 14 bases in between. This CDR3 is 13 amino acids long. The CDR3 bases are TGTGCCAGCTACCCACCCACTTTAGATACGCAGTATTTT. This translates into CASYPPTLDTQYF.

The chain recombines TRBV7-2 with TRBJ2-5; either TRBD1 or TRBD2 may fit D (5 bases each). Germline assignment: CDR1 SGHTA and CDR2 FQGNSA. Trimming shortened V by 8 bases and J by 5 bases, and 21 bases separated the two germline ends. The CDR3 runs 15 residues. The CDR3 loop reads CASARGRTPLETQYF. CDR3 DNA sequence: TGTGCCAGCGCGAGGGGCCGTACACCTCTGGAGACCCAGTACTTC.

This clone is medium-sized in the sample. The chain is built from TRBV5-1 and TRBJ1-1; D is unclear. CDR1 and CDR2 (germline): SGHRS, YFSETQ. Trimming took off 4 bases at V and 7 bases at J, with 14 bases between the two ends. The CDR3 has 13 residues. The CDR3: CASSPGSGDEAFF. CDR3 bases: TGCGCCAGCAGCCCTGGGTCAGGTGATGAAGCTTTCTTT.

Here the CDR3 DNA reads TGTGCCAGCACCAACCTCTGGGGGCGAATCTATGGCTACACCTTC. This encodes CASTNLWGRIYGYTF. The V and J genes are TRBV28 and TRBJ1-2, with a tentative D call TRBD1 (6 bases). The germline V and J ends were trimmed by 7 bases and 4 bases, with 19 bases remaining between them. The CDR3 spans 15 residues. Germline CDR1 reads MDHEN; CDR2 reads SYDVKM.